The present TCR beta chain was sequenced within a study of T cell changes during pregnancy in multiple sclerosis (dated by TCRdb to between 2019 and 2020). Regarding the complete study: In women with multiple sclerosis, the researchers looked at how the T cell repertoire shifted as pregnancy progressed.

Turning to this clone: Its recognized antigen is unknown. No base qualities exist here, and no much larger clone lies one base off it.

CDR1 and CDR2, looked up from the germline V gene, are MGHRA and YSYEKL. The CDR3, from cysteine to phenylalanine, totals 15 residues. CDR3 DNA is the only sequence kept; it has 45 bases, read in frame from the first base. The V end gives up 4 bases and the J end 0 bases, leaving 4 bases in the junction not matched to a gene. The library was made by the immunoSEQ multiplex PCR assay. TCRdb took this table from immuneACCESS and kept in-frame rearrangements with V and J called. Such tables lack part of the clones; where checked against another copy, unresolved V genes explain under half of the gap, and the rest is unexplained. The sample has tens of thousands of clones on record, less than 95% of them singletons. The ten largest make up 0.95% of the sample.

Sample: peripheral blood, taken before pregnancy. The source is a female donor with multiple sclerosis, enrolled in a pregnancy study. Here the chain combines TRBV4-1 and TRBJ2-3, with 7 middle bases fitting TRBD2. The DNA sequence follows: TGCGCCAGCAGCCCTCTAGCGGCTAGCACAGATACGCAGTATTTT. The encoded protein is CASSPLAASTDTQYF.